The rows below give T cell receptor beta chains drawn from one sample of a study of blood T cell repertoires in COVID-19. TCRdb keeps only in-frame clones here, not all; method: immunoSEQ multiplex PCR. The sample lists about 250,000 clones, around 83% occurring once. Sample: peripheral blood. The receptors were gathered from a man older than 75 with acute or convalescent COVID-19. The CDR3 runs from the conserved cysteine through the conserved F or W. Each record gives: J gene, V gene, D gene, clone size, CDR3 DNA, CDR3 protein. A D gene is named only where the DNA matches it firmly. The size entry is marked missing in some rows and otherwise reads once, few, many or a size class.

TRBJ2-3	TRBV2	TRBD1	NA	TGTGCCAGCAGTGGAGGGACAGCGAGCACAGATACGCAGTATTTT	CASSGGTASTDTQYF
TRBJ2-1	TRBV5-1	TRBD2	NA	TGCGCCAGCAGCACAGGACTAGCGCATGAGCAGTTCTTC	CASSTGLAHEQFF
TRBJ2-7	TRBV3-1/TRBV3-2	NA	NA	TGTGCCAGCAGCCATGCGGGGTGGTACGAGCAGTACTTC	CASSHAGWYEQYF
TRBJ2-7	TRBV5-1	TRBD2	once	TGCGCCAGCAGCTTGGTGGCGGGGGGACTGTACGAGCAGTACTTC	CASSLVAGGLYEQYF
TRBJ2-2	TRBV7-2	NA	NA	TGTGCCAGCAGCTTAGAAGTGTCAGGAAAGAACACCGGGGAGCTGTTTTTT	CASSLEVSGKNTGELFF
TRBJ1-2	TRBV28	NA	NA	TGTGCCAGCAGCCAGACCCTAGACTATGGCTACACCTTC	CASSQTLDYGYTF
TRBJ2-2	TRBV6-1	TRBD2	few	TGTGCCAGCAGTGATCTAGCGGGGGGGCCGGGCACCGGGGAGCTGTTTTTT	CASSDLAGGPGTGELFF
TRBJ2-3	TRBV25-1	NA	NA	TGTGCCAGCACCGGGTTCCCAGATACGCAGTATTTT	CASTGFPDTQYF
TRBJ2-7	TRBV7-9	TRBD2	few	TGTGCCAGCAGCCGACTAGCGGGAGGTAACTACGAGCAGTACTTC	CASSRLAGGNYEQYF
TRBJ2-7	TRBV5-1	TRBD2	NA	TGCGCCAGCAGCTTGGGACTAGCGCAACCCGAGCAGTACTTC	CASSLGLAQPEQYF
TRBJ2-7	TRBV6-6	TRBD1	NA	TGTGCCAGCAGTCGACCCCGACAGGGTAGCTTTCAGAACGAGCAGTACTTC	CASSRPRQGSFQNEQYF
TRBJ1-2	TRBV28	NA	once	TGTGCCAGCAAGCCCCCTCATAACTATGGCTACACCTTC	CASKPPHNYGYTF
TRBJ2-5	TRBV5-4	TRBD2	NA	TGTGCCAGCCAGCTAGGGGTAACTAGCGGACAGCAAGAGACCCAGTACTTC	CASQLGVTSGQQETQYF
TRBJ1-5	TRBV24-1	NA	NA	TGTGCCACCAGTGACACGGGAGTGCCCCATCAGCCCCAGCATTTT	CATSDTGVPHQPQHF
TRBJ2-2	TRBV28	TRBD2	NA	TGTGCCAGCAGTGTCTACCGGGACTACCAGGGGGAGCTGTTTTTT	CASSVYRDYQGELFF
TRBJ2-2	TRBV2	TRBD1	NA	TGTGCCAGCAGAGGGACAGTCACGAACACCGGGGAGCTGTTTTTT	CASRGTVTNTGELFF
TRBJ1-2	TRBV5-1	NA	NA	TGCGCCAGCAGCTTGGACCAGTACTATGGCTACACCTTC	CASSLDQYYGYTF
TRBJ2-7	TRBV2	TRBD2	NA	TGTGCCAGCAGTGGGGGGAGGGTTTCTTCACCCGGAGAGCAGTACTTC	CASSGGRVSSPGEQYF
TRBJ2-5	TRBV9	TRBD1	NA	TGTGCCAGCAGCCCCCAGACAGGGCGAGAGACCCAGTACTTC	CASSPQTGRETQYF
TRBJ1-1	TRBV30	NA	NA	TGTGCCTGGAGGTCGGGAATTGGAACTGAAGCTTTCTTT	CAWRSGIGTEAFF
TRBJ1-6	TRBV28	TRBD1	NA	TGTGCCAGCAGTTTTTTGGGACAGAAATATAATTCACCCCTCCACTTT	CASSFLGQKYNSPLHF
TRBJ1-1	TRBV6-5	NA	NA	TGTGCCACCCTAAACAGCCTTGAGACTGAAGCTTTCTTT	CATLNSLETEAFF
TRBJ1-1	TRBV19	NA	NA	TGTGCCAGTATGGGGGAGGGTGTGGGGGACACTGAAGCTTTCTTT	CASMGEGVGDTEAFF